Sequencing of this T cell receptor beta chain was carried out in a study of patients and donors after allogeneic stem cell transplantation. TCRdb fed the RT-PCR reads into MiXCR, producing one record per CDR3 protein. The sample contains about 110,000 distinct CDR3 sequences, 35% to 45% of which appear only once. This TCR was sampled from a human donor who was either an allogeneic HSCT recipient or a stem cell or donor lymphocyte infusion donor (not recorded which). It is not recorded whose cells these are; they may come from a transplant donor. Input material: blood, either unsorted or a sorted T cell fraction (not recorded which).

The CDR3 nucleotides read TGTGCCACCAGTGTTGGATCGGAAGAGACCCAGTACTTC. It translates to CATSVGSEETQYF. V gene TRBV24-1 combines with J gene TRBJ2-5; D ambiguous. The CDR3 is 13 residues long. V was pared by 5 bases and J by 3 bases, with 9 bases between. CDR1 and CDR2 (germline): KGHDR, SFDVKD.